The 15 T cell receptor beta chains in this list originate from one sample, sequenced in a study of blood T cell repertoires in COVID-19. Assay used: immunoSEQ multiplex PCR; TCRdb lists only in-frame clones, some missing. The sample has roughly 260,000 clones, roughly nine tenths seen once. The sample comprised peripheral blood. These receptors were collected from a man aged 55-75 years who had recovered from COVID-19.

DNA of the CDR3: TGTGCCAGCAGTTTAACGGGGGGCTCCTACAATGAGCAGTTCTTC. As protein: CASSLTGGSYNEQFF. The J gene is TRBJ2-1, the V gene TRBV27; 7 bases map to TRBD2. V shed 2 bases, J shed 0 bases, and the junction held 1 base outside the gene matches. The germline V gene has CDR1 MNHEY and CDR2 SMNVEV (reference sequence). There are 15 residues in the CDR3.

The chain employs TRBV27 and TRBJ1-3, with TRBD1 identical over 8 bases. After removal of 6 bases from V and 1 base from J, the junction contained 2 bases not matched to a gene. Germline V gene sequence: CDR1 MNHEY, CDR2 SMNVEV (reference sequence). This CDR3 is built from 14 residues. This CDR3 is CASRDRVSGNTIYF. The DNA for the CDR3 is TGTGCCAGCAGGGACAGGGTATCTGGAAACACCATATATTTT.

In its sample, this clone was seen once. The chain couples TRBV7-6 to TRBJ2-5, with D tentatively TRBD1 (6 bases). Germline V CDR1 and CDR2: SGHVS, FNYEAQ. V was pared by 5 bases and J by 5 bases, with 12 bases between. CDR3 size: 13 residues. Here the CDR3 reads CASSVHQGETQYF. The CDR3 DNA follows: TGTGCCAGCAGCGTACATCAGGGGGAGACCCAGTACTTC.

J is TRBJ2-7 and V is TRBV7-9; no firm D call. Trimming left V 3 bases short and J 0 bases short, with 12 bases between. Germline assignment: CDR1 SEHNR and CDR2 FQNEAQ (reference sequence). The CDR3 totals 15 residues. As DNA, the CDR3 is TGTGCCAGCAGCTTCGTTGGCGGTGACTCCTACGAGCAGTACTTC. Its protein is CASSFVGGDSYEQYF.

The V gene is TRBV4-2, the J gene TRBJ2-7; 10 positions agree with TRBD2. V shed 2 bases and J 0 bases; nucleotides not matched to a gene: 7. Germline V CDR1 and CDR2: LGHNA, YNFKEQ. The CDR3 covers 17 residues. CDR3 residues: CASSQFLSGGASYEQYF. CDR3 in DNA: TGTGCCAGCAGCCAATTCCTAAGCGGGGGGGCCTCCTACGAGCAGTACTTC.

The chain joins TRBV5-4 to TRBJ2-3, with 7 bases identical to TRBD2. In germline, CDR1 is SGHNT, CDR2 YYREEE (reference sequence). V was pared by 2 bases and J by 2 bases, with 2 bases of the junction left unmatched. This CDR3 is 14 amino acids long. The CDR3, as DNA: TGTGCCAGCAGCTTCGGGGGGTACACAGATACGCAGTATTTT. Its translation: CASSFGGYTDTQYF.

The rearrangement uses TRBV5-1 and TRBJ1-1, with a tentative D call TRBD1 (6 bases). The CDR3 has 16 residues. Trimming removed 0 bases from V and 5 bases from J, with 17 bases in between. Looked up from germline, CDR1 is SGHRS and CDR2 is YFSETQ. CDR3 in DNA: TGCGCCAGCAGCTTGGTCCCCGGGACACGGACTACTGAAGCTTTCTTT. This codes for CASSLVPGTRTTEAFF.

The rearrangement links TRBV9 to TRBJ2-1; TRBD2 matches at 8 bases. Germline V gene lookup returns CDR1 SGDLS and CDR2 YYNGEE. This CDR3 has 15 amino acids. V lost 4 bases, J lost 4 bases, and 7 bases stayed unmatched. The DNA for the CDR3 is TGTGCCAGCAGCATAAGCGGGGGCTATTACAATGAGCAGTTCTTC. Translated, it gives CASSISGGYYNEQFF.

This rearrangement joins TRBV6-2 or TRBV6-3 to TRBJ2-1, with a possible D match to TRBD2 (5 bases). Germline-derived CDR1 and CDR2 are MNHEY and SVGEGT. The V end was cut by 6 bases, the J end by 0 bases, with 15 bases between. CDR3 size: 16 residues. CDR3 protein: CASSGATIASYNEQFF. In DNA form, the CDR3 reads TGTGCCAGCAGCGGAGCGACTATCGCCTCCTACAATGAGCAGTTCTTC.

This clone was recorded once. This chain connects TRBV7-7 to TRBJ1-2; 12 bases agree with TRBD1. V lost 4 bases and J lost 14; bases outside the gene matches: 26. In germline, CDR1 is SSHAT, CDR2 FNYEAQ (reference sequence). CDR3 length: 19 residues. The CDR3 DNA follows: TGTGCCAGCAGCTCCCATACGCCGGGACAGGGGGCATCCTCTATGGTTGAAACCTTC. It yields the protein CASSSHTPGQGASSMVETF.

The chain carries TRBV6-5 and TRBJ1-1; D is perhaps TRBD1 (5 bases). V was pared by 10 bases and J by 2 bases, with 14 bases between. The germline V gene encodes CDR1 MNHEY and CDR2 SVGAGI. The CDR3 totals 13 residues. CDR3 coding DNA: TGTGCCACCAGACAGCGGATTAACACTGAAGCTTTCTTT. Translation: CATRQRINTEAFF.

V is TRBV5-4 and J is TRBJ1-2; a weak D match, TRBD1 (5 bases). The CDR3 covers 17 residues. Trimming pared 3 bases from V and 0 bases from J, leaving 18 bases between. CDR1 and CDR2 from the germline V gene are SGHNT and YYREEE (reference sequence). The CDR3 reads CASSSPGRAQANYGYTF. CDR3 coding DNA: TGTGCCAGCAGCTCCCCCGGCAGGGCCCAGGCTAACTATGGCTACACCTTC. The entire variable domain, with the rest obtained from reference TRBV5-4 and TRBJ1-2, is as follows: ETGVTQSPTHLIKTRGQQVTLRCSSQSGHNTVSWYQQALGQGPQFIFQYYREEENGRGNFPPRFSGLQFPNYSSELNVNALELDDSALYLCASSSPGRAQANYGYTFGSGTRLTVV.

This sequence joins TRBV5-1 and TRBJ2-7; 9 bases are a match to TRBD1. V lost 4 bases to trimming and J lost 3 bases; unmatched junction nucleotides: 8. The CDR3 sequence is 15 residues long. Germline CDR1 SGHRS, CDR2 YFSETQ. The CDR3 sequence is CASSTRQGVNYEQYF. The CDR3 DNA reads as TGCGCCAGCAGCACCCGACAGGGGGTTAACTACGAGCAGTACTTC.

This chain links TRBV2 with TRBJ2-7, with 11 bases matching TRBD1. Germline-derived CDR1 and CDR2 are SNHLY and FYNNEI. The CDR3 is 13 amino acids. Unmatched junction bases numbered 1, after V lost 6 bases and J lost 3 bases. CDR3 sequence (DNA): TGTGCCAGCAGGGGGACAGGGGGCTACGAGCAGTACTTC. Its translation is CASRGTGGYEQYF.

The chain links TRBV9 to TRBJ2-2, with 7 positions matching TRBD2. Looked up from germline, CDR1 is SGDLS and CDR2 is YYNGEE. There are 14 residues in the CDR3. V was pared by 6 bases and J by 4 bases, with 6 bases of the junction left unmatched. The CDR3 DNA follows: TGTGCCAGCAACCTCAGGGAGGGCACCGGGGAGCTGTTTTTT. This codes for CASNLREGTGELFF.